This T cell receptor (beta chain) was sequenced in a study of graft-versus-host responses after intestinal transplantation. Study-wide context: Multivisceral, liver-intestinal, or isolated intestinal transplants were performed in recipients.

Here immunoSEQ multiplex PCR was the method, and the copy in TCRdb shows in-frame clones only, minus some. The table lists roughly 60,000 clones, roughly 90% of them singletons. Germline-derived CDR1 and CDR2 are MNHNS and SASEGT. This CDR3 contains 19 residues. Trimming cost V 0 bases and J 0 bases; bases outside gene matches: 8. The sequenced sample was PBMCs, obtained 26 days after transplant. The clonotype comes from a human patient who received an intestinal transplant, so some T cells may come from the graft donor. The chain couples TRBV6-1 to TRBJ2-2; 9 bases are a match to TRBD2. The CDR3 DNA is TGTGCCAGCAGTGAAGCGGTTCGGCTAGCGGGAACGAACACCGGGGAGCTGTTTTTT. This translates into CASSEAVRLAGTNTGELFF.